The 14 T cell receptor beta chains below come from one sample, sequenced in a study of CD8 T cells in Susac syndrome. RNA in amounts of about 0.5 to 1 ug was reverse transcribed with random hexamers. Using its own MiXCR run on the immunoSEQ multiplex PCR reads, TCRdb lists one record per CDR3 protein. The sample includes more than 150,000 distinct CDR3 sequences, around 94% of them seen just once. Specimen: CD4+ T cells from PBMCs. Source of these receptors: a human donor in good health.

V gene TRBV12-3 or TRBV12-4 combines with J gene TRBJ1-4, with TRBD1 as a possible D gene (5 bases). The germline V and J ends were trimmed by 5 bases and 6 bases, with 13 bases remaining between them. This CDR3 spans 14 amino acids. The CDR3: CASSPSGGDEKLFF. The CDR3, as DNA: TGTGCCAGCAGTCCCTCGGGAGGGGATGAAAAACTGTTTTTT.

The chain is built from TRBV2 and TRBJ2-7; 7 nucleotides agree with TRBD2. Looked up from germline, CDR1 is SNHLY and CDR2 is FYNNEI. Losses at the gene ends were 8 bases for V and 2 bases for J; bases not matched to a gene: 9. The CDR3 extends over 14 amino acids. Here the CDR3 DNA reads TGTGCCAGCCTTCCCAGGGAGGGAACCTACGAGCAGTACTTC. Its translation is CASLPREGTYEQYF.

In its sample, this clonotype was seen a few times. DNA for the CDR3: TGTGCCAGCTCAGTGGGACAGCAAGAGACCCAGTACTTC. It yields the protein CASSVGQQETQYF. The V gene is TRBV9, the J gene TRBJ2-5, with 7 bases lining up with TRBD1. Trimming removed 7 bases from V and 2 bases from J; junction bases left unmatched: 5. CDR3 length: 13 residues. From germline, CDR1 is SGDLS and CDR2 YYNGEE.

The rearrangement joins TRBV4-3 to TRBJ2-3; no reliable D call. CDR1 and CDR2 from the germline V gene are LGHNA and YSLEER. The V end was cut by 3 bases, the J end by 5 bases, with 3 bases between. This CDR3 has 11 amino acids. The CDR3: CASSHGDTQYF. CDR3 DNA: TGCGCCAGCAGCCATGGAGATACGCAGTATTTT.

The chain uses TRBV30 and TRBJ2-7; no firm D call. V was shortened by 2 bases and J by 0 bases, with 5 bases between the two germline ends. From germline, CDR1 is GTSNPN and CDR2 SVGIG (reference sequence). This CDR3 region has 12 residues. CDR3 DNA: TGTGCCTGGAGTTCGAGCTCCTACGAGCAGTACTTC. Amino acid sequence: CAWSSSSYEQYF.

The table lists this clonotype with a count of one. This chain uses TRBV4-2 with TRBJ1-4; D perhaps matches TRBD1 (6 bases). The CDR3 totals 15 residues. The germline V and J ends were trimmed by 4 bases and 8 bases, with 17 bases remaining between them. The germline V gene encodes CDR1 LGHNA and CDR2 YNFKEQ. Written as DNA, the CDR3 is TGTGCCAGCAGCCCCGTCGGGGGGCGCATAGAAAAACTGTTTTTT. Its translation is CASSPVGGRIEKLFF.

The chain is built from TRBV29-1 and TRBJ2-5; D is undetermined. CDR1 SQVTM and CDR2 ANQGSEA come from the germline V gene. The CDR3 spans 12 residues. The germline V and J ends were trimmed by 6 bases and 1 base, with 9 bases remaining between them. The DNA for the CDR3 is TGCAGCGTCCAGAGAATCCAAGAGACCCAGTACTTC. It is translated as CSVQRIQETQYF.

The V and J genes are TRBV20-1 and TRBJ2-7; D possibly corresponds to TRBD1 (6 bases). CDR1 and CDR2 (germline): DFQATT, SNEGSKA (reference sequence). V lost 2 bases, J lost 7 bases, and 9 bases lay in between. The CDR3 is made up of 11 amino acids. CDR3 loop: CSARLRGEQYF. CDR3 sequence (DNA): TGCAGTGCTAGACTTAGGGGGGAGCAGTACTTC.

The chain joins TRBV29-1 to TRBJ2-3, with D perhaps being TRBD1 or TRBD2 (5 bases each). Germline V gives CDR1 SQVTM, CDR2 ANQGSEA. The CDR3 totals 13 residues. V gave up 7 bases and J gave up 1 base, with 12 bases separating them. CDR3 protein: CSGEGDGTDTQYF. DNA for the CDR3: TGCAGCGGCGAAGGGGACGGCACAGATACGCAGTATTTT.

The chain employs TRBV20-1 and TRBJ2-5; D uncertain. Germline lookup yields CDR1 DFQATT and CDR2 SNEGSKA (reference sequence). The V gene lost 6 bases and the J gene lost 7 bases, with 12 bases spanning the gap. The CDR3 extends over 11 amino acids. For the CDR3, the DNA is TGCAGTGCCGCACCCTCGCGGACCCAGTACTTC. Translation: CSAAPSRTQYF.

The V and J genes are TRBV9 and TRBJ2-1, with 11 bases fitting TRBD1. J lost 15 bases, V lost 3 bases, and 11 bases had no gene match. The germline V gene has CDR1 SGDLS and CDR2 YYNGEE. CDR3 length equals 14 residues. The CDR3 protein is CASSAGTGGYRLFF. The CDR3 nucleotides read TGTGCCAGCAGCGCCGGGACAGGGGGATATAGACTGTTCTTC.

V and J are TRBV5-4 and TRBJ2-5; 8 positions agree with TRBD2. The CDR3 contains 14 residues. Germline CDR1 and CDR2: SGHNT and YYREEE (reference sequence). V lost 2 bases and J lost 2; bases outside the gene matches: 2. DNA of the CDR3: TGTGCCAGCAGCTTATCGGGGGGGCAAGAGACCCAGTACTTC. Amino acid sequence: CASSLSGGQETQYF. Full variable domain (remainder filled in from reference TRBV5-4 and TRBJ2-5): ETGVTQSPTHLIKTRGQQVTLRCSSQSGHNTVSWYQQALGQGPQFIFQYYREEENGRGNFPPRFSGLQFPNYSSELNVNALELDDSALYLCASSLSGGQETQYFGPGTRLLVL.

V is TRBV5-1 and J is TRBJ1-4; no reliable D call. CDR1 is SGHRS, CDR2 YFSETQ, per germline. Trimming removed 1 base at V and 2 bases at J, with 3 bases between. The CDR3 loop spans 13 amino acids. The CDR3 reads CASSLTTNEKLFF. The CDR3 DNA sequence: TGCGCCAGCAGCTTGACCACTAATGAAAAACTGTTTTTT.

This rearrangement joins TRBV4-2 to TRBJ2-7; 7 bases line up with TRBD2. Germline lookup yields CDR1 LGHNA and CDR2 YNFKEQ. The J segment lost 6 bases and the V segment lost 4 bases, leaving 9 bases of the junction unmatched. The CDR3 spans 14 residues. The CDR3 region has the DNA TGTGCCAGCAGCCCTGGACTAGAGTCGAGCGAGCAGTACTTC. Translation: CASSPGLESSEQYF.